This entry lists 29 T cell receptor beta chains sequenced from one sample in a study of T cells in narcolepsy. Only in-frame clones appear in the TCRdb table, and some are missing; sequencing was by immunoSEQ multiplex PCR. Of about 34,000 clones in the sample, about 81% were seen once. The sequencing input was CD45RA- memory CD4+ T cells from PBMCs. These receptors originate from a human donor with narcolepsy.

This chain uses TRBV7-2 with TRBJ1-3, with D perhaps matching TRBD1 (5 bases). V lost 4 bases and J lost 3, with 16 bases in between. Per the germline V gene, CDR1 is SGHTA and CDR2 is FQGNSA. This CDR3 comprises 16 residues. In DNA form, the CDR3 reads TGTGCCAGCAGCTCAGGGCCACCGGCGAGTGGAAACACCATATATTTT. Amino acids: CASSSGPPASGNTIYF.

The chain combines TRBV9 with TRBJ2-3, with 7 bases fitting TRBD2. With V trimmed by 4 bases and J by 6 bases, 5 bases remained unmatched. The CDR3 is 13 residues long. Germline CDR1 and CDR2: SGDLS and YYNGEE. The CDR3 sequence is CASSLGLVDTQYF. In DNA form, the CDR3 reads TGTGCCAGCAGCCTCGGACTAGTGGATACGCAGTATTTT.

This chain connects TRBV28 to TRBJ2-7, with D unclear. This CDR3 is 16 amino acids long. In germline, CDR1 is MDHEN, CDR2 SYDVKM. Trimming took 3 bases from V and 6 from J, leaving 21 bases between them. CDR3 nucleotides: TGTGCCAGCAGTTTGGTTGACGTTCGACTCCTACCCGAGCAGTACTTC. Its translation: CASSLVDVRLLPEQYF.

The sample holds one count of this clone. Here the CDR3 reads CAISESGQGVAGAFF. The CDR3 coding sequence is TGTGCCATCAGTGAGTCGGGCCAGGGGGTAGCCGGCGCTTTCTTT. V gene TRBV10-3 combines with J gene TRBJ1-1; TRBD1 aligns across 7 bases. Germline loops: CDR1 ENHRY, CDR2 SYGVKD. V was clipped by 0 bases and J by 11 bases; unmatched bases: 12. The CDR3 is 15 amino acids.

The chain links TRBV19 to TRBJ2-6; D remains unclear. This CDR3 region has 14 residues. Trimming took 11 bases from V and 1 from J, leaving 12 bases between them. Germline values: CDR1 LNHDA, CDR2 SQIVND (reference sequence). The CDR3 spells CASNGQSGANVLTF. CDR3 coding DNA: TGTGCCTCTAACGGGCAGTCTGGGGCCAACGTCCTGACTTTC.

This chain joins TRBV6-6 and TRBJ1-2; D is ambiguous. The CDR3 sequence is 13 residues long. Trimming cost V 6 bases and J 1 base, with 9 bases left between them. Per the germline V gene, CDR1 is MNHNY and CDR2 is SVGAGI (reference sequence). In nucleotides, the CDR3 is TGTGCCAGCAGCCCATCCAATAACTATGGCTACACCTTC. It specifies CASSPSNNYGYTF.

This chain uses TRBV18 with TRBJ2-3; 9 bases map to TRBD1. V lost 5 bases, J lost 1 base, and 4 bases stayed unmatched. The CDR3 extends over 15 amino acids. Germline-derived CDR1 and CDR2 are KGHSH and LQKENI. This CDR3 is CASSYRGLGTDTQYF. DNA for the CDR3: TGTGCCAGCTCATACAGGGGGCTGGGCACAGATACGCAGTATTTT.

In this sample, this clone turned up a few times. CDR3 amino acids: CASSITGIYSNQPQHF. The CDR3 DNA reads TGTGCCAGTAGTATAACGGGCATCTATAGCAATCAGCCCCAGCATTTT. The chain employs TRBV19 and TRBJ1-5; D not resolved. This CDR3 has 16 residues. The V gene's germline CDR1 is LNHDA and CDR2 SQIVND (reference sequence). With 2 bases removed from V and 0 bases from J, the gap between germline ends came to 11 bases.

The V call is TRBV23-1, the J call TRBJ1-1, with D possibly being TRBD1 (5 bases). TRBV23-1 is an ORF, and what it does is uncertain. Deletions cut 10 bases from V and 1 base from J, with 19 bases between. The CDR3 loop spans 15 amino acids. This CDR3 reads CAKETRDAKNTEAFF. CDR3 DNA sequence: TGCGCCAAGGAAACCCGGGACGCGAAGAACACTGAAGCTTTCTTT.

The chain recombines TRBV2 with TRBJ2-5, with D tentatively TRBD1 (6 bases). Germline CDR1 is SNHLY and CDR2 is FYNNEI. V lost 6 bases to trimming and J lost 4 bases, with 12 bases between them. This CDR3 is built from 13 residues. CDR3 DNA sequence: TGTGCCAGCAGATTTAGAGGGGGAGAGACCCAGTACTTC. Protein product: CASRFRGGETQYF. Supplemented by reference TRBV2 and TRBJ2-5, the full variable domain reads EPEVTQTPSHQVTQMGQEVILRCVPISNHLYFYWYRQILGQKVEFLVSFYNNEISEKSEIFDDQFSVERPDGSNFTLKIRSTKLEDSAMYFCASRFRGGETQYFGPGTRLLVL.

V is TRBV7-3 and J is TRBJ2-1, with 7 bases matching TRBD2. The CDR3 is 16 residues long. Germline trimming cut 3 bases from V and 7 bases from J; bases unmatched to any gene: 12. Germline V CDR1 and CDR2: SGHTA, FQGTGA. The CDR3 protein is CASSFLGSGYPNEQFF. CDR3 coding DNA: TGTGCCAGCAGCTTCCTCGGTAGCGGGTACCCAAATGAGCAGTTCTTC. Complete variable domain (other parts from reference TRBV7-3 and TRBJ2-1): GAGVSQTPSNKVTEKGKYVELRCDPISGHTALYWYRQSLGQGPEFLIYFQGTGAADDSGLPNDRFFAVRPEGSVSTLKIQRTERGDSAVYLCASSFLGSGYPNEQFFGPGTRLTVL.

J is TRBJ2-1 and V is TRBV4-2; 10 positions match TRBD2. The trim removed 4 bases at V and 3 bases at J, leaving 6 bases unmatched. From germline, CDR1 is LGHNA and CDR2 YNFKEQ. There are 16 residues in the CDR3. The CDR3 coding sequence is TGTGCCAGCAGCCCCAGATCTAGCGGGAGCTACAATGAGCAGTTCTTC. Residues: CASSPRSSGSYNEQFF.

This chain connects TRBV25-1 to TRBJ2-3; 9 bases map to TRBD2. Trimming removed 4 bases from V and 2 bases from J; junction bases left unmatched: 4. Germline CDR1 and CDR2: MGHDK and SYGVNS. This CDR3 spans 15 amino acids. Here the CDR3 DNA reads TGTGCCAGCAGTGGGAAGCGGGGGGCCACAGATACGCAGTATTTT. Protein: CASSGKRGATDTQYF.

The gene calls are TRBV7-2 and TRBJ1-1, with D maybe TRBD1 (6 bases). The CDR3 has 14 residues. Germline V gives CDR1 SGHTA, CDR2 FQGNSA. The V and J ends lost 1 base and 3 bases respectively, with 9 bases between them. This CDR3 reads CASSLEGGHTEAFF. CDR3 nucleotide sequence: TGTGCCAGCAGCTTAGAGGGGGGGCACACTGAAGCTTTCTTT. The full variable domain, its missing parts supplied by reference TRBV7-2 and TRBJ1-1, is GAGVSQSPSNKVTEKGKDVELRCDPISGHTALYWYRQSLGQGLEFLIYFQGNSAPDKSGLPSDRFSAERTGGSVSTLTIQRTQQEDSAVYLCASSLEGGHTEAFFGQGTRLTVV.

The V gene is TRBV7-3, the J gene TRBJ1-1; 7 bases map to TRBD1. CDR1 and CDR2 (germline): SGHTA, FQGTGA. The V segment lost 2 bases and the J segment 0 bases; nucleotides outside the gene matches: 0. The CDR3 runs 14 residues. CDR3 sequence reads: CASSLDRVNTEAFF. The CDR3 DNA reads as TGTGCCAGCAGCTTAGACAGGGTGAACACTGAAGCTTTCTTT.

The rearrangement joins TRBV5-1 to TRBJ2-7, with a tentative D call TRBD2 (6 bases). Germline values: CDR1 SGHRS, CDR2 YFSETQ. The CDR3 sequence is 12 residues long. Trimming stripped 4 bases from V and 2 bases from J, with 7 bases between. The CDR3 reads CASSGGTYEQYF. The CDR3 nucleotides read TGCGCCAGCAGCGGGGGGACCTACGAGCAGTACTTC. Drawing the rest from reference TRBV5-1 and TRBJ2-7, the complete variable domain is KAGVTQTPRYLIKTRGQQVTLSCSPISGHRSVSWYQQTPGQGLQFLFEYFSETQRNKGNFPGRFSGRQFSNSRSEMNVSTLELGDSALYLCASSGGTYEQYFGPGTRLTVT.

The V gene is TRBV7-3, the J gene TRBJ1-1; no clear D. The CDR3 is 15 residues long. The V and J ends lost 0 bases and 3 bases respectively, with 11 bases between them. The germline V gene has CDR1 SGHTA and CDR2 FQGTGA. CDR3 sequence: CASSLTSLAYTEAFF. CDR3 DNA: TGTGCCAGCAGCTTAACTAGTCTGGCGTACACTGAAGCTTTCTTT.

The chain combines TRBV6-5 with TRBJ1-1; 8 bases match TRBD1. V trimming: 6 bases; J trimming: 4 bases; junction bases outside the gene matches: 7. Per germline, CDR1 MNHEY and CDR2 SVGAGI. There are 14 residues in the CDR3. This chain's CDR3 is CASRPQGATTEAFF. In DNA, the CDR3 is TGTGCCAGCAGACCCCAGGGGGCGACCACTGAAGCTTTCTTT.

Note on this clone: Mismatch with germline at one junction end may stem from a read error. CDR3 DNA sequence: TGTGCCAGCAGCTTAGCCATCGACAGGGCACTCGGCTTC. Translating it yields CASSLAIDRALGF. The rearrangement uses TRBV11-3 and TRBJ2-7, with 7 bases identical to TRBD1. CDR1 is SGHNT, CDR2 YENEEA, per germline. There are 13 residues in the CDR3.

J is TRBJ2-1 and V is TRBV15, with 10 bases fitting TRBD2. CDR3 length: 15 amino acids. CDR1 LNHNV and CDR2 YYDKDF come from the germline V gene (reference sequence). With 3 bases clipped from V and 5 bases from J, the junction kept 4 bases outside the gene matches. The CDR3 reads CATSSSGTSDNEQFF. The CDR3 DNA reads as TGTGCCACCAGCAGTTCCGGGACTAGCGACAATGAGCAGTTCTTC.

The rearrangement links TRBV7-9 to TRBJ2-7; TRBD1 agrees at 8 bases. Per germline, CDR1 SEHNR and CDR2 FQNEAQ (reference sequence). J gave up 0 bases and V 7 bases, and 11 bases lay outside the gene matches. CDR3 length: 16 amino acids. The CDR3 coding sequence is TGTGCCAGCACCCTGGGGGGACAGGCAACCTCCTACGAGCAGTACTTC. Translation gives CASTLGGQATSYEQYF.

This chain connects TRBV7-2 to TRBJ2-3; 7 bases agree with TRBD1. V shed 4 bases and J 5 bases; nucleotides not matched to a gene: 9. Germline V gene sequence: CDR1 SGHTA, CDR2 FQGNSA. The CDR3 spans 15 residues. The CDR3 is CASSWRGGGGDTQYF. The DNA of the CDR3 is TGTGCCAGCAGCTGGAGAGGGGGCGGTGGAGATACGCAGTATTTT.

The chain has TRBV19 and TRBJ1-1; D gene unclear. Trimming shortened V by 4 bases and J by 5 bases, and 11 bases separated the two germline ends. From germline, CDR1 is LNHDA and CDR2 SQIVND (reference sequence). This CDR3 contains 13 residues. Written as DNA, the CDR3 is TGTGCCAGTAGTAAAGGGAGGGAAACTGAAGCTTTCTTT. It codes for CASSKGRETEAFF. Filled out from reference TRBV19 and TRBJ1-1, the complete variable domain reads DGGITQSPKYLFRKEGQNVTLSCEQNLNHDAMYWYRQDPGQGLRLIYYSQIVNDFQKGDIAEGYSVSREKKESFPLTVTSAQKNPTAFYLCASSKGRETEAFFGQGTRLTVV.

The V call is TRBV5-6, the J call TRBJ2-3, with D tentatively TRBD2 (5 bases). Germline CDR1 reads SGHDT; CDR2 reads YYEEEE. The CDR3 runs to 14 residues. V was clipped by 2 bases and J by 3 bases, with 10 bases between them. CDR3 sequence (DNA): TGTGCCAGCAGCTTTGGGGAGAGAACAGATACGCAGTATTTT. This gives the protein CASSFGERTDTQYF.

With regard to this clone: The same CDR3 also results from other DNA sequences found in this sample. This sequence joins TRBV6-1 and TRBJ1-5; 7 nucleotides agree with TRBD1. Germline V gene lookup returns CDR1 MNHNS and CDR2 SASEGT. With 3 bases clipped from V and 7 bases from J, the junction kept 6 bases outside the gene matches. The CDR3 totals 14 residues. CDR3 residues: CASSEGRGGQPQHF. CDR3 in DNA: TGTGCCAGCAGTGAGGGCAGGGGGGGGCAGCCCCAGCATTTT.

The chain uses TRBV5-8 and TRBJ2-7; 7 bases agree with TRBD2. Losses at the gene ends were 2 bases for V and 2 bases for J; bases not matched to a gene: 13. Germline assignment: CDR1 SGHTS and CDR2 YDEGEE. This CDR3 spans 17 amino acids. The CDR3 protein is CASSLLLTSRAPYEQYF. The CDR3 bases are TGTGCCAGCAGCTTACTATTGACTAGCAGGGCTCCCTACGAGCAGTACTTC.

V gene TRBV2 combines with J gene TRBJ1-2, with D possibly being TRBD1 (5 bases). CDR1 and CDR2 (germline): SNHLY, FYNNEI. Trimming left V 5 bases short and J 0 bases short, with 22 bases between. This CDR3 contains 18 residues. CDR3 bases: TGTGCCAGCAGTCGGGACCTATGGGACCAGCAGTCTAACTATGGCTACACCTTC. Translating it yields CASSRDLWDQQSNYGYTF.

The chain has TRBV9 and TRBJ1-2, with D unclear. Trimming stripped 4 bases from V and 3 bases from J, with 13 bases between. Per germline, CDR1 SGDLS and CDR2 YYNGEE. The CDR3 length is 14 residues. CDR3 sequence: CASSPRMGYYGYTF. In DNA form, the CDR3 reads TGTGCCAGCAGCCCCCGGATGGGCTACTATGGCTACACCTTC.

This CDR3 is CASSRWTSGNEQFF. The CDR3 coding sequence is TGTGCCAGCAGCCGATGGACTAGCGGGAATGAGCAGTTCTTC. V is TRBV7-8 and J is TRBJ2-1, with 11 bases fitting TRBD2. CDR3 length: 14 residues. J gave up 7 bases and V 5 bases, and 4 bases lay outside the gene matches. Germline V CDR1 and CDR2: SGHVS, FQNEAQ.